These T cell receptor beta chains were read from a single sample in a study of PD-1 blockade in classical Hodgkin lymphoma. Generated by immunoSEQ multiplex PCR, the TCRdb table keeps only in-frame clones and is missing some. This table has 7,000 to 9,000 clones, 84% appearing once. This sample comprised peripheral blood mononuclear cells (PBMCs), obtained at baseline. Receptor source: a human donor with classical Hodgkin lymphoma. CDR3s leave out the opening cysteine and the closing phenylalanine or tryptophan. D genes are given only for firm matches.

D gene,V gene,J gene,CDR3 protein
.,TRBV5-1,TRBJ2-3,ACSPRVSSTDTQY
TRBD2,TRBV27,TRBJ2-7,ASSRLAGVSYEQY
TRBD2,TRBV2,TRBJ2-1,ASSEGLAGHYNEQF
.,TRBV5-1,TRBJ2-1,ASSEGGGLYNEQF
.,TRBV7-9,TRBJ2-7,ASSSIGVEQY
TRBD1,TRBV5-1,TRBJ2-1,ASSLVSGQSVEQF
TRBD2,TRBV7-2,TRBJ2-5,ASQLAGGRGRETQY
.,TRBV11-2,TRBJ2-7,ASSLGQGMGPYEQY
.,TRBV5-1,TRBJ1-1,ASSLEGAANTEAF
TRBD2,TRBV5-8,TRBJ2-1,ASSPGAGGEGYNEQF
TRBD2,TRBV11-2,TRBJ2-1,ASSPLAGARIEQF
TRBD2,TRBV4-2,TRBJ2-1,ASSPILAGQSSYNEQF
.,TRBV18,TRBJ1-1,ASSYRVGNTEAF
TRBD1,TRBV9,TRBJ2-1,ASSVFGQGGYNEQF
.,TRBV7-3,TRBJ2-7,ASAGPNSYEQY
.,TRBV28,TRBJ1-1,ASSLDGQGNTEAF
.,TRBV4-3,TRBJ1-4,ASSQDSPNSPLGKLF
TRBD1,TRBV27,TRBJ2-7,ASSHLTGFEQY
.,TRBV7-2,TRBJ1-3,ASSWTQSSGNTIY
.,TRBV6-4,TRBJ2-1,ASRKEQF
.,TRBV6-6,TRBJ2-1,ASSYRPGSGGEQF
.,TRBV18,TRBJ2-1,ASSPRIDNEQF
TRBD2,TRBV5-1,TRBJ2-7,ASSQGTSGRRGYEQY
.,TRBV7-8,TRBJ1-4,ASSKTGPTNEKLF
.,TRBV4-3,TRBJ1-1,ASSQVVRTEAF
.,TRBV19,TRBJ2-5,ASSSFFRGLQETQY
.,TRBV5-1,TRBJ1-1,ASSLRRQSGAEAF
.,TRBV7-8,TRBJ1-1,ASSSGHVNTEAF
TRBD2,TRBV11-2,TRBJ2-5,ASSSGRATPAQY
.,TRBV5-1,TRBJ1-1,ASSFSNPRGTEAF
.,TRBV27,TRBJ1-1,ASLRNTEAF
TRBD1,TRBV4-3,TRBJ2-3,ASSQDYRGSPDTQY
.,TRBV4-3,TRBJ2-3,ASSQSPLSASTDTQY
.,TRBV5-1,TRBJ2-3,ASSFGSRSTDTQY
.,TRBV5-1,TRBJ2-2,ASSLAVRTGELF
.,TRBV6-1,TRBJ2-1,ASSGQF
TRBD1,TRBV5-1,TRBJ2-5,ASSYKTGWETQY
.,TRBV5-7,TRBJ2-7,ASSLGGDFYEQY
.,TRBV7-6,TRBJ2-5,ASSLGLTYQETQY
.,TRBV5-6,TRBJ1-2,ASSLVGGDNYGYT
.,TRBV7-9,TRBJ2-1,ASSYPQALKYEQF
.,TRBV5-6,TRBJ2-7,ASSLGGDFYEQY
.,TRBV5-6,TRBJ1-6,ASSSDSVIGSPLH